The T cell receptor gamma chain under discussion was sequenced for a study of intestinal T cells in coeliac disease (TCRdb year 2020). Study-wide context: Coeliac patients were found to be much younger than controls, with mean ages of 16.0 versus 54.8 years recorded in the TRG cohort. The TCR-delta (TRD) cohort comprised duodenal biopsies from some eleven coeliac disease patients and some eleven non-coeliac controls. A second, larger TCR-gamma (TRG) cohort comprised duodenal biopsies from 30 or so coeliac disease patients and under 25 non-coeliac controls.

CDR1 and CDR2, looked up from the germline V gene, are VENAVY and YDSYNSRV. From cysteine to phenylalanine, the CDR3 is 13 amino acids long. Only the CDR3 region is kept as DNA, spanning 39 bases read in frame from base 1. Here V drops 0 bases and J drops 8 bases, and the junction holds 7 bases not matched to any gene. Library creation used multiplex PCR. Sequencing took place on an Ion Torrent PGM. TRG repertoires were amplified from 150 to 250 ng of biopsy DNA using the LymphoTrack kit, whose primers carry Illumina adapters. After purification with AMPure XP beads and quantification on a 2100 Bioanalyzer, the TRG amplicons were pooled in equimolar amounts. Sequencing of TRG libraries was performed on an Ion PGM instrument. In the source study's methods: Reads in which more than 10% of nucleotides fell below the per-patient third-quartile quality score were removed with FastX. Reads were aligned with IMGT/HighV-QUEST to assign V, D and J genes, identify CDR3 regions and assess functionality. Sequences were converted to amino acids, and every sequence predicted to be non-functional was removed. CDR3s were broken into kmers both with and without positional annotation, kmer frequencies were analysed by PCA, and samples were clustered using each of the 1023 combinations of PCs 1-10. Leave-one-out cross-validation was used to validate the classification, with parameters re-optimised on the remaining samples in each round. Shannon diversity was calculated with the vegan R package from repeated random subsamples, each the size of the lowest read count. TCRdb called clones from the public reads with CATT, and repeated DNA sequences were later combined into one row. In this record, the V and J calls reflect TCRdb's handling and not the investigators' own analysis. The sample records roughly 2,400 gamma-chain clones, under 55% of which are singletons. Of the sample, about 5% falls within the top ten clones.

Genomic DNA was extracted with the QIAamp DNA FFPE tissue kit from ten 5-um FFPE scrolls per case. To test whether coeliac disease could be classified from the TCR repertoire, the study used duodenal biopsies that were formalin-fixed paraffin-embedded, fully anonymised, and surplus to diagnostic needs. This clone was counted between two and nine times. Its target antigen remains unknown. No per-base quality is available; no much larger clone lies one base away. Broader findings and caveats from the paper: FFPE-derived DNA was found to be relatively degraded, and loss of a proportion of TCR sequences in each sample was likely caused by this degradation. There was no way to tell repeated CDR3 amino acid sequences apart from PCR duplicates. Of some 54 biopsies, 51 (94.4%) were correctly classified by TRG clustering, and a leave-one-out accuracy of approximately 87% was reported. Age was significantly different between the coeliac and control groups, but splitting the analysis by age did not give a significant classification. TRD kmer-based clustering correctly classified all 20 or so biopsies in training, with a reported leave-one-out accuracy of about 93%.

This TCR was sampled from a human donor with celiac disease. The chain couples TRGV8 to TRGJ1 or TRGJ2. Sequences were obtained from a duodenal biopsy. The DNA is TGTGCCACCTGGGATAGGCCTCGGCATAAGAAACTCTTT. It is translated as CATWDRPRHKKLF.